What follows are 11 T cell receptor beta chains derived from one specimen sequenced in a study of OX40 agonist ivuxolimab in advanced cancers. Sequenced by immunoSEQ multiplex PCR; TCRdb stores in-frame clones only, minus some. The sample has about 73,000 clones, more than 85% seen once. Sample: CD4+ or CD8+ T cells sorted from blood, taken in a trial of the OX40 agonist ivuxolimab. These receptor sequences come from an adult with an advanced solid tumor such as melanoma, head and neck, liver or kidney cancer.

This chain connects TRBV13 to TRBJ1-1, with D possibly matching TRBD1 (6 bases). From germline, CDR1 is PRHDT and CDR2 FYEKMQ (reference sequence). V was clipped by 5 bases and J by 4 bases, with 11 bases between them. This CDR3 is 13 amino acids long. CDR3 sequence: CASSERGGTEAFF. CDR3 DNA: TGTGCCAGCAGCGAAAGGGGGGGCACTGAAGCTTTCTTT.

The DNA for the CDR3 is TGCGCCAGCAGCTTGATAGGGACTAGCGGGTACAATGAGCAGTTCTTC. This encodes CASSLIGTSGYNEQFF. This chain uses TRBV5-1 with TRBJ2-1; 12 bases fit TRBD2. V lost 1 base, J lost 4 bases, and 3 bases stayed unmatched. Germline V lookup: CDR1 SGHRS, CDR2 YFSETQ. The length of the CDR3 is 16 residues.

CDR3 protein: CASSSGQGRIEKLFF. The CDR3 DNA follows: TGTGCCAGCAGCTCCGGACAGGGGAGGATTGAAAAACTGTTTTTT. The chain links TRBV7-9 to TRBJ1-4; the match to TRBD1 covers 9 bases. Per germline, CDR1 SEHNR and CDR2 FQNEAQ (reference sequence). V lost 4 bases and J lost 7; bases outside the gene matches: 7. The CDR3 loop spans 15 amino acids.

The chain recombines TRBV7-8 with TRBJ1-1, with D perhaps TRBD1 (6 bases). Germline V lookup: CDR1 SGHVS, CDR2 FQNEAQ. V lost 2 bases to trimming and J lost 4 bases, with 14 bases between them. The CDR3 is 15 amino acids. The CDR3 nucleotides read TGTGCCAGCAGCTTACCGGGGAGAGGGGGCACTGAAGCTTTCTTT. Translated: CASSLPGRGGTEAFF.

The chain employs TRBV5-1 and TRBJ2-7; perhaps D is TRBD1 or TRBD2 (5 bases each). Germline-derived CDR1 and CDR2 are SGHRS and YFSETQ. Trimming cost V 5 bases and J 3 bases, with 9 bases left between them. This CDR3 has 12 residues. The CDR3 loop is CASSNGGYEQYF. CDR3 DNA: TGCGCCAGCAGTAATGGGGGCTACGAGCAGTACTTC.

The rearrangement uses TRBV13 and TRBJ1-1; D unclear. Trimming shortened V by 0 bases and J by 5 bases, and 10 bases separated the two germline ends. This CDR3 is built from 14 residues. The germline gives CDR1 PRHDT, CDR2 FYEKMQ (reference sequence). The DNA for the CDR3 is TGTGCCAGCAGCTTAGGCGGCACCCTTACTGAAGCTTTCTTT. Translated: CASSLGGTLTEAFF.

The chain joins TRBV5-1 to TRBJ2-7; D gene unclear. The CDR3 totals 12 residues. Trimming cost V 0 bases and J 3 bases, with 4 bases left between them. Looked up from germline, CDR1 is SGHRS and CDR2 is YFSETQ. The CDR3 DNA sequence: TGCGCCAGCAGCTTGGGGGGCTACGAGCAGTACTTC. This sequence encodes CASSLGGYEQYF.

The chain employs TRBV27 and TRBJ1-2; the D is unclear. From germline, CDR1 is MNHEY and CDR2 SMNVEV (reference sequence). The CDR3 contains 20 residues. Trimming cost V 4 bases and J 4 bases, with 31 bases left between them. The CDR3 bases are TGTGCCAGCAGTTCCCATATGACCCTCGGGTTAGGGCGGACCTCCTATGGCTACACCTTC. It is translated as CASSSHMTLGLGRTSYGYTF.

The chain combines TRBV6-5 with TRBJ2-2; 11 nucleotides line up with TRBD1. With V trimmed by 1 base and J by 2 bases, 0 bases remained unmatched. The CDR3 is made up of 16 amino acids. Looked up from germline, CDR1 is MNHEY and CDR2 is SVGAGI. The CDR3, as DNA: TGTGCCAGCAGTTACTGGACAGGGGGCAACACCGGGGAGCTGTTTTTT. This translates into CASSYWTGGNTGELFF.

The chain links TRBV6-1 to TRBJ1-6; 9 bases align to TRBD1. Germline lookup yields CDR1 MNHNS and CDR2 SASEGT. V lost 0 bases, J lost 10 bases, and 4 bases stayed unmatched. The CDR3 loop spans 15 amino acids. The CDR3 DNA follows: TGTGCCAGCAGTGAAGCTTGGACAGGGGCATCACCCCTCCACTTT. Its protein is CASSEAWTGASPLHF.

The rearrangement joins TRBV9 to TRBJ2-2, with D possibly matching TRBD2 (5 bases). CDR3 length equals 16 residues. Trimming shortened V by 4 bases and J by 5 bases, and 18 bases separated the two germline ends. Germline V gene data show CDR1 as SGDLS and CDR2 as YYNGEE. The CDR3 sequence: CASSLSVASRTGELFF. CDR3 in DNA: TGTGCCAGCAGCTTATCCGTGGCTAGCAGGACCGGGGAGCTGTTTTTT.